These 15 T cell receptor beta chains were all obtained from the same sample, sequenced in a study of cytomegalovirus exposure and HLA in healthy donors. Libraries were prepared by immunoSEQ multiplex PCR; TCRdb keeps only in-frame clonotypes and omits some of them. The profile shows more than 110,000 clones, 84% of them singletons. The sample taken for sequencing was PBMCs. All receptors derive from a woman aged 25-40 years in good health and CMV-seronegative.

There are a few counts of this clone. The gene calls are TRBV5-8 and TRBJ2-3; D call uncertain. Between the trimmed V and J ends, which lost 4 bases and 0 bases, there was a span of 6 bases. This CDR3 is built from 13 residues. CDR1 SGHTS and CDR2 YDEGEE come from the germline V gene. The CDR3 reads CASSRASTDTQYF. CDR3 in DNA: TGTGCCAGCAGCCGCGCCAGCACAGATACGCAGTATTTT.

The chain is built from TRBV6-1 and TRBJ2-7; possibly TRBD1 for D (6 bases). CDR3 length: 14 amino acids. V was shortened by 1 base and J by 5 bases, with 12 bases between the two germline ends. Germline V CDR1 and CDR2: MNHNS, SASEGT. The CDR3 region is CASSEDRVLNEQYF. CDR3 DNA sequence: TGTGCCAGCAGTGAAGACAGGGTTTTAAACGAGCAGTACTTC.

The chain employs TRBV29-1 and TRBJ1-1; D remains unclear. Looked up from germline, CDR1 is SQVTM and CDR2 is ANQGSEA. This CDR3 is 12 amino acids long. Trimming pared 7 bases from V and 4 bases from J, leaving 13 bases between. The DNA for the CDR3 is TGCAGCGCCCATCGGGCGGGCACTGAAGCTTTCTTT. Its translation: CSAHRAGTEAFF.

Details on this clone: Other DNA sequences in this specimen translate into the identical CDR3. The V and J genes are TRBV5-1 and TRBJ1-6; TRBD1 aligns across 9 bases. CDR3 length: 15 residues. CDR1 is SGHRS, CDR2 YFSETQ, per germline. V gave up 0 bases and J gave up 8 bases; unmatched junction bases: 3. The CDR3 DNA is TGCGCCAGCAGCTTGGGGACAGGGGAATATTCACCCCTCCACTTT. This codes for CASSLGTGEYSPLHF.

The rearrangement links TRBV19 to TRBJ1-5; possible D gene TRBD1, 6 bases. There are 19 residues in the CDR3. Trimming took 0 bases from V and 2 from J, leaving 20 bases between them. Per the germline V gene, CDR1 is LNHDA and CDR2 is SQIVND (reference sequence). The CDR3 spells CASSIDMRWARGGNQPQHF. The DNA of the CDR3 is TGTGCCAGTAGTATAGATATGCGTTGGGCCAGGGGCGGCAATCAGCCCCAGCATTTT.

The J gene is TRBJ1-2, the V gene TRBV5-4; a weak D match, TRBD1 (6 bases). CDR1 is SGHNT, CDR2 YYREEE, per germline (reference sequence). With 2 bases removed from V and 8 bases from J, the gap between germline ends came to 16 bases. The CDR3 has 14 residues. The CDR3 coding sequence is TGTGCCAGCAGCTTACCAAACAGGGCTGAAGGCTACACCTTC. Translating it yields CASSLPNRAEGYTF.

The chain uses TRBV15 and TRBJ2-5, with TRBD2 as a possible D gene (5 bases). The CDR3 totals 14 residues. Trimming left V 5 bases short and J 0 bases short, with 10 bases between. Germline lookup yields CDR1 LNHNV and CDR2 YYDKDF (reference sequence). CDR3 protein: CATSGRGYQETQYF. In nucleotides, the CDR3 is TGTGCCACCAGCGGACGCGGGTACCAAGAGACCCAGTACTTC.

This clone was seen a few times. J is TRBJ1-4 and V is TRBV5-1, with a tentative D call TRBD1 (6 bases). This CDR3 region has 16 residues. Germline V CDR1 and CDR2: SGHRS, YFSETQ. Between the trimmed V and J ends, which lost 0 bases and 0 bases, there was a span of 9 bases. CDR3 DNA: TGCGCCAGCAGCTTGGGGACAGCTGCAACTAATGAAAAACTGTTTTTT. Its protein is CASSLGTAATNEKLFF. The whole variable domain, filled in from reference TRBV5-1 and TRBJ1-4, reads KAGVTQTPRYLIKTRGQQVTLSCSPISGHRSVSWYQQTPGQGLQFLFEYFSETQRNKGNFPGRFSGRQFSNSRSEMNVSTLELGDSALYLCASSLGTAATNEKLFFGSGTQLSVL.

This clone appeared once. This rearrangement joins TRBV6-1 to TRBJ1-4; 7 nucleotides agree with TRBD1. Germline lookup yields CDR1 MNHNS and CDR2 SASEGT. J was trimmed by 7 bases and V by 6 bases; bases with no gene match: 8. There are 14 residues in the CDR3. CDR3 bases: TGTGCCAGCAGGAGGAGGGCAGGGGGTGAAAAACTGTTTTTT. Its translation is CASRRRAGGEKLFF.

The J gene is TRBJ1-2, the V gene TRBV7-2; tentatively, D is TRBD1 (5 bases). The CDR3 consists of 14 residues. Germline values: CDR1 SGHTA, CDR2 FQGNSA. Trimming cost V 1 base and J 1 base, with 7 bases left between them. CDR3 in DNA: TGTGCCAGCAGCTTAGGGGGCTTTAACTATGGCTACACCTTC. As protein: CASSLGGFNYGYTF.

The chain combines TRBV28 with TRBJ2-7, with D perhaps matching TRBD1 (6 bases). This CDR3 is built from 15 residues. Trimming removed 6 bases at V and 3 bases at J, with 18 bases between. Germline V gene data show CDR1 as MDHEN and CDR2 as SYDVKM. The CDR3 bases are TGTGCCAGCAGCGAAGGACAGCAGGTTGTCTACGAGCAGTACTTC. Translating it yields CASSEGQQVVYEQYF.

V gene TRBV29-1 combines with J gene TRBJ2-3, with 9 positions matching TRBD2. The CDR3 sequence is 16 residues long. Germline lookup yields CDR1 SQVTM and CDR2 ANQGSEA. V was clipped by 4 bases and J by 6 bases; unmatched bases: 14. The DNA of the CDR3 is TGCAGCGTTGTGCCTGGGACTAGCCTTTTTACGGATACGCAGTATTTT. Encoded protein: CSVVPGTSLFTDTQYF.

V is TRBV27 and J is TRBJ1-5; D call uncertain. Germline values: CDR1 MNHEY, CDR2 SMNVEV (reference sequence). The germline V and J ends were trimmed by 3 bases and 7 bases, with 10 bases remaining between them. This CDR3 has 13 residues. This CDR3 is CASSLGGIQPQHF. The CDR3 bases are TGTGCCAGCAGTTTGGGAGGGATCCAGCCCCAGCATTTT.

The V call is TRBV9, the J call TRBJ2-1; no firm D call. Trimming shortened V by 4 bases and J by 7 bases, and 15 bases separated the two germline ends. The germline V gene has CDR1 SGDLS and CDR2 YYNGEE. The CDR3 is 14 amino acids. The CDR3 loop is CASSPPEGENEQFF. Here the CDR3 DNA reads TGTGCCAGCAGCCCCCCCGAAGGAGAAAATGAGCAGTTCTTC.

This sequence joins TRBV6-1 and TRBJ1-5; TRBD1 might be the D (5 bases). Trimming cost V 1 base and J 6 bases, with 13 bases left between them. CDR1 is MNHNS and CDR2 is SASEGT in the germline V gene. CDR3 length: 15 amino acids. The CDR3 sequence is CASSEVWGSGQPQHF. CDR3 coding DNA: TGTGCCAGCAGTGAAGTATGGGGCTCGGGTCAGCCCCAGCATTTT.